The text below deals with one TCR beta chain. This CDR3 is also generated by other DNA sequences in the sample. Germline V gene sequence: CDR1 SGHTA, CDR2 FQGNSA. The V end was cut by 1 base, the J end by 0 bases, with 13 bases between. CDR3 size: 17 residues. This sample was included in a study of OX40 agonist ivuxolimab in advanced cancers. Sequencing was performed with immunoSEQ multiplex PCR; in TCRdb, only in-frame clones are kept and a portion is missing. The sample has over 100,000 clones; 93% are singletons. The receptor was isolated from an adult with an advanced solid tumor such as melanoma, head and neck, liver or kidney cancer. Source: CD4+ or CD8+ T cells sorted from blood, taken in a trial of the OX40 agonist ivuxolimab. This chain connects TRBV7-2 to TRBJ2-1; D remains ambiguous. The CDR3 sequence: CASSLEPPANSYNEQFF. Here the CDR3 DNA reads TGTGCCAGCAGCTTAGAGCCCCCGGCCAACTCCTACAATGAGCAGTTCTTC.